The 5 T cell receptor beta chains below all came from one sample that was sequenced in a study of T cell repertoires in cytomegalovirus infection (dated by TCRdb to between 2019 and 2020). The treatment or condition label of this sample denotes: in vitro stimulation with specific CMV peptide epitopes to enrich CMV-specific T cells. Sequencing was performed on an Illumina HiSeq 1500. In TCRdb, the public reads were trimmed at Q25 with fastp and aligned with MiXCR, with productive beta chains retained. Merged by CDR3 protein, the rows form single entries marked with the most common genes and DNA. Present in this sample are more than 300,000 distinct CDR3 sequences, around a third of which were seen just once. Approximately 13% of the sample lies in the top ten. No cognate antigen is known for these TCRs. The sequences come from cultured PBMCs, collected from culture after CMV antigen stimulation. These receptors came from a human donor in good health (CMV status not recorded). Some clones in this sample may be carry-over from other donors' samples.

The chain joins TRBV9 to TRBJ2-3; 11 bases align to TRBD2. Losses at the gene ends were 4 bases for V and 6 bases for J; bases not matched to a gene: 10. The CDR3 is 16 amino acids. Germline CDR1 is SGDLS and CDR2 is YYNGEE. Written as DNA, the CDR3 is TGTGCCAGCAGCCCCACGGTGGCTAGCGGGAGGGATACGCAGTATTTT. This codes for CASSPTVASGRDTQYF.

V gene TRBV29-1 combines with J gene TRBJ2-2; TRBD1 is a possible D gene (5 bases). CDR3 length: 14 residues. Per germline, CDR1 SQVTM and CDR2 ANQGSEA. The V end was cut by 6 bases, the J end by 3 bases, with 14 bases between. The CDR3: CSVPGFLDTGELFF. CDR3 nucleotides: TGCAGCGTCCCAGGGTTCCTCGACACCGGGGAGCTGTTTTTT.

The gene calls are TRBV7-6 and TRBJ2-1; TRBD2 agrees at 7 bases. The CDR3 is 15 amino acids. Germline CDR1 and CDR2: SGHVS and FNYEAQ. Unmatched junction bases numbered 4, after V lost 5 bases and J lost 0 bases. The CDR3 reads CASSTSASSYNEQFF. Written as DNA, the CDR3 is TGTGCCAGCAGCACTAGCGCAAGCTCCTACAATGAGCAGTTCTTC.

The chain joins TRBV4-2 to TRBJ1-2, with 11 bases lining up with TRBD1. The J segment lost 10 bases and the V segment lost 0 bases, leaving 16 bases of the junction unmatched. This CDR3 region has 18 residues. Germline V gene lookup returns CDR1 LGHNA and CDR2 YNFKEQ. The CDR3, as DNA: TGTGCCAGCAGCCAAGACACGGGGACAGGGGGGACGATCACCTTCTACACCTTC. Its translation is CASSQDTGTGGTITFYTF.

The chain has TRBV6-6 and TRBJ1-2; 8 nucleotides match TRBD1. The CDR3 is 15 amino acids. Trimming at V came to 5 bases and at J to 5 bases, leaving 10 bases not matched to a gene. Germline V lookup: CDR1 MNHNY, CDR2 SVGAGI (reference sequence). CDR3 DNA sequence: TGTGCCAGCAGTCAAACCCCAGGGGGCCCTTATGGCTACACCTTC. Translation: CASSQTPGGPYGYTF.